These 18 T cell receptor beta chains were all obtained from the same sample, sequenced in a study of T cells after yellow fever vaccination (dated by TCRdb to between 2018 and 2020). Preparation of the library involved 5' RACE. Sequencing instrument: Illumina NovaSeq 6000. TCRdb's own reprocessing of the public reads used fastp at Q25 and MiXCR and kept productive beta chains. One record per CDR3 amino acid sequence lists the most common genes and DNA. This sample comprises hundreds of thousands of distinct CDR3 sequences, roughly an eighth of them detected only once. The ten largest clones take up 2.5% to 4% of the sample. The sample's treatment or condition label, decoded: live attenuated yellow fever vaccine strain. Sequencing was performed on CD4+ T cells sorted from PBMCs, taken 15 days after the yellow fever booster vaccination. Receptor source: a man aged 18 to 30 who received the YFV17D yellow fever vaccine.

This clonotype came up many times. J is TRBJ2-7 and V is TRBV20-1; no reliable D call. The length of the CDR3 is 16 residues. CDR1 is DFQATT, CDR2 SNEGSKA, per germline (reference sequence). Trimming removed 0 bases from V and 0 bases from J, with 15 bases in between. The CDR3 is CSARDLARFNSYEQYF. The CDR3 nucleotides read TGCAGTGCTAGAGATCTGGCTAGGTTCAACTCCTACGAGCAGTACTTC.

The rearrangement joins TRBV11-2 to TRBJ2-7; D may be TRBD1 or TRBD2 (6 bases each). In germline, CDR1 is SGHAT, CDR2 FQNNGV. There are 17 residues in the CDR3. Trimming took 4 bases from V and 2 from J, leaving 21 bases between them. The CDR3 sequence is CASSSLRGRGLTYEQYF. For the CDR3, the DNA is TGTGCCAGCAGCTCCCTTCGGGGCAGGGGACTTACCTACGAGCAGTACTTC.

This clonotype was picked up a small number of times. V is TRBV7-2 and J is TRBJ2-3, with 11 nucleotides matching TRBD2. This CDR3 is built from 16 residues. V trimming: 2 bases; J trimming: 6 bases; junction bases outside the gene matches: 7. Germline CDR1 reads SGHTA; CDR2 reads FQGNSA. The CDR3 DNA is TGTGCCAGCAGCTTAACACTAGCGGGGGCGCGGGATACGCAGTATTTT. It yields the protein CASSLTLAGARDTQYF.

The rearrangement links TRBV12-3 or TRBV12-4 to TRBJ2-5, with D perhaps TRBD2 (6 bases). The CDR3 contains 11 residues. V was pared by 6 bases and J by 7 bases, with 9 bases between. CDR3 loop: CASSGGVTQYF. The CDR3 nucleotides read TGTGCCAGCAGCGGGGGTGTGACCCAGTACTTC.

This clonotype was recorded a few times. One end of the junction does not line up with germline, which may come from a read error. The chain joins TRBV3-1 to TRBJ2-2; weak D call: TRBD2 (5 bases). In germline, CDR1 is LGHDT, CDR2 YNNKEL (reference sequence). This CDR3 region has 14 residues. The CDR3 DNA reads TGTGCCAGCAGCCAAGACCCCATCAACGGGAAGCTGTTTTTT. Protein sequence: CASSQDPINGKLFF.

This clonotype was seen a few times. This chain uses TRBV18 with TRBJ1-5; perhaps TRBD1 as D (5 bases). CDR1 KGHSH and CDR2 LQKENI come from the germline V gene. V lost 2 bases to trimming and J lost 3 bases, with 11 bases between them. This CDR3 has 15 amino acids. This chain's CDR3 is CASSPGTGDNQPQHF. CDR3 coding DNA: TGTGCCAGCTCACCAGGCACAGGCGACAATCAGCCCCAGCATTTT.

This clonotype appeared many times. Germline and junction disagree at one end, which may indicate a read error. The rearrangement links TRBV7-7 to TRBJ2-3; 7 bases are shared with TRBD1. The CDR3 runs 15 residues. Germline V lookup: CDR1 SSHAT, CDR2 FNYEAQ (reference sequence). CDR3: CASSPRTGATDTQYF. CDR3 bases: TGTGCTAGCAGCCCTCGAACAGGGGCGACAGATACGCAGTATTTT.

This clonotype was seen a few times. The V and J genes are TRBV12-3 or TRBV12-4 and TRBJ2-3; D not resolved. The V gene lost 7 bases and the J gene lost 2 bases, with 7 bases spanning the gap. There are 12 residues in the CDR3. CDR3 nucleotide sequence: TGTGCCAGCACCCCTAACACAGATACGCAGTATTTT. Protein: CASTPNTDTQYF.

The chain carries TRBV3-1 and TRBJ1-5; 7 bases are a match to TRBD1. The CDR3 runs 15 residues. V lost 4 bases to trimming and J lost 7 bases; unmatched junction nucleotides: 10. CDR1 and CDR2 (germline): LGHDT, YNNKEL (reference sequence). The CDR3 spells CASSPAWGGGQPQHF. Written as DNA, the CDR3 is TGTGCCAGCAGCCCCGCATGGGGAGGGGGCCAGCCCCAGCATTTT.

This clonotype was counted only a few times. V and J are TRBV9 and TRBJ1-1; D is unresolved. Germline V gene sequence: CDR1 SGDLS, CDR2 YYNGEE. The CDR3 runs 12 residues. The germline V and J ends were trimmed by 0 bases and 9 bases, with 9 bases remaining between them. The DNA for the CDR3 is TGTGCCAGCAGCGTAGATCAAGGTAAAGCTTTCTTT. It translates to CASSVDQGKAFF.

In its sample, this clonotype was seen many times. The CDR3 coding sequence is TGTGCCAGCAGCTTGGGTGGGACAGGTGAAGCTTTCTTT. This codes for CASSLGGTGEAFF. The chain couples TRBV5-4 to TRBJ1-1; 8 nucleotides agree with TRBD1. The CDR3 is made up of 13 amino acids. CDR1 SGHNT and CDR2 YYREEE come from the germline V gene (reference sequence). The junction had 2 bases not matched to a gene; V was cut back by 0 bases and J by 7 bases.

The V gene is TRBV2, the J gene TRBJ2-5; D is uncertain. V was shortened by 8 bases and J by 4 bases, with 11 bases between the two germline ends. In germline, CDR1 is SNHLY, CDR2 FYNNEI. The CDR3 covers 12 residues. CDR3 coding DNA: TGTGCCAGCCTACGGCAGCCAGAGACCCAGTACTTC. This gives the protein CASLRQPETQYF. The entire variable domain, with the rest obtained from reference TRBV2 and TRBJ2-5, is as follows: EPEVTQTPSHQVTQMGQEVILRCVPISNHLYFYWYRQILGQKVEFLVSFYNNEISEKSEIFDDQFSVERPDGSNFTLKIRSTKLEDSAMYFCASLRQPETQYFGPGTRLLVL.

This clonotype was observed a few times. The genes are TRBV12-3 or TRBV12-4 and TRBJ2-5; D unclear. The length of the CDR3 is 11 residues. V lost 7 bases and J lost 4, with 7 bases in between. The chain's CDR3 is CASKLAETQYF. The CDR3 bases are TGTGCCAGCAAACTTGCAGAGACCCAGTACTTC.

This clonotype showed up just a few times. CDR3 nucleotides: TGTGCCATCAGTGTACGCGGACAGCCTGAAGCTTTCTTT. Protein: CAISVRGQPEAFF. The chain has TRBV10-3 and TRBJ1-1; maybe TRBD1 (6 bases). The CDR3 loop spans 13 amino acids. Germline V gives CDR1 ENHRY, CDR2 SYGVKD. Trimming took 4 bases from V and 6 from J, leaving 12 bases between them.

This clonotype was detected only a few times. This sequence joins TRBV4-3 and TRBJ2-7; 8 bases map to TRBD2. There are 16 residues in the CDR3. From germline, CDR1 is LGHNA and CDR2 YSLEER. V shed 1 base and J 4 bases; nucleotides not matched to a gene: 9. CDR3 amino acids: CASSQASGLASYEQYF. For the CDR3, the DNA is TGCGCCAGCAGCCAAGCGTCCGGACTAGCCTCATACGAGCAGTACTTC.

V gene TRBV4-1 combines with J gene TRBJ2-3; D could derive from TRBD1 or TRBD2 (5 bases each). V was pared by 1 base and J by 2 bases, with 7 bases between. This CDR3 spans 14 amino acids. Germline CDR1 is MGHRA and CDR2 is YSYEKL. CDR3 loop: CASSQGGNTDTQYF. The CDR3 region has the DNA TGCGCCAGCAGCCAAGGGGGGAACACAGATACGCAGTATTTT.

In its sample, this clonotype was seen once. V gene TRBV5-4 combines with J gene TRBJ1-4; D is unclear. The CDR3 has 14 residues. Trimming left V 3 bases short and J 2 bases short, with 8 bases between. Germline V CDR1 and CDR2: SGHNT, YYREEE (reference sequence). The CDR3 nucleotides read TGTGCCAGCAGCTCCCGGGATACTAATGAAAAACTGTTTTTT. Encoded protein: CASSSRDTNEKLFF.

The chain carries TRBV7-2 and TRBJ2-3; TRBD1 is a possible D gene (5 bases). V was shortened by 4 bases and J by 2 bases, with 19 bases between the two germline ends. CDR3 length: 17 amino acids. The germline CDR1 and CDR2 sequences are SGHTA and FQGNSA. CDR3 nucleotides: TGTGCCAGCAGCTCTTCGTGGGGCTCAGGGTACACAGATACGCAGTATTTT. It translates to CASSSSWGSGYTDTQYF.